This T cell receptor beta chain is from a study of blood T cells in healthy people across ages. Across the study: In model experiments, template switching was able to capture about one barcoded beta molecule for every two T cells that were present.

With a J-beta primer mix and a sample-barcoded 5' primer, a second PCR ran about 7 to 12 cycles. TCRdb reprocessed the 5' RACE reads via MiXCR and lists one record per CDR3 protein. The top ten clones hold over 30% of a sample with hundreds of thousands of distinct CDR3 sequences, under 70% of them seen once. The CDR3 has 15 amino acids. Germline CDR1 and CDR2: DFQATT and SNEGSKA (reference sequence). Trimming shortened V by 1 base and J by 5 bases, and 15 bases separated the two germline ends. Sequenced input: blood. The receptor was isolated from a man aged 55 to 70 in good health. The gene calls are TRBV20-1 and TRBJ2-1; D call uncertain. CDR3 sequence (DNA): TGCAGTGCTAGAGCCCTGGTGGGGTGGGACAATGAGCAGTTCTTC. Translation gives CSARALVGWDNEQFF.